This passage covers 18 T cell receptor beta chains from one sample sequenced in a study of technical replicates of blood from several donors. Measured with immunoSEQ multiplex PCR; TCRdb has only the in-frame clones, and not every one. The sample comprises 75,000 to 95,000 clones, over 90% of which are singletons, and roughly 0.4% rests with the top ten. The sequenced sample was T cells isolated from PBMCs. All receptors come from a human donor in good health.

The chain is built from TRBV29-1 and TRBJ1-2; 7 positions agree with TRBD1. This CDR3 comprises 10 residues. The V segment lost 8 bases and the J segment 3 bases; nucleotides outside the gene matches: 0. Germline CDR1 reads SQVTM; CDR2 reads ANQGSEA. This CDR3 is CSTGDYGYTF. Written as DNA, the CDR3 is TGCAGCACAGGGGACTATGGCTACACCTTC.

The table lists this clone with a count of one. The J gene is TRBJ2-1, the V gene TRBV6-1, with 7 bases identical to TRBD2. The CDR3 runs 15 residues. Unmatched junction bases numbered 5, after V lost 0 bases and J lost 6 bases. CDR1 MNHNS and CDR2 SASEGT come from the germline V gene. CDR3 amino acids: CASSEARREFNEQFF. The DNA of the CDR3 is TGTGCCAGCAGTGAAGCCCGGCGGGAGTTCAATGAGCAGTTCTTC.

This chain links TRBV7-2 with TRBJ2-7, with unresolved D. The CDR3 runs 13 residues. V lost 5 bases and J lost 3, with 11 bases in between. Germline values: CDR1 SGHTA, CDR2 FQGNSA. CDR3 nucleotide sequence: TGTGCCAGCAGCCCTGAGACATTCTACGAGCAGTACTTC. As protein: CASSPETFYEQYF.

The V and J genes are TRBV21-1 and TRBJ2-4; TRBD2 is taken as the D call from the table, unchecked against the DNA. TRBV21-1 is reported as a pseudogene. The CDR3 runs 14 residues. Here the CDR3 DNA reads TGTGCCAGCAGCAGGACGAGGGTCGAAAACATTCAGTACTTC. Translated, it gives CASSRTRVENIQYF.

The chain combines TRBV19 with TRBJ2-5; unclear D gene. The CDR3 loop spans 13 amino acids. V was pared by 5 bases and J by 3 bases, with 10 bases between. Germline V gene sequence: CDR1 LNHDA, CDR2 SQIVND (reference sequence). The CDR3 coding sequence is TGTGCCAGTAGTGGCCCTAGAAAAGAGACCCAGTACTTC. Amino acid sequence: CASSGPRKETQYF.

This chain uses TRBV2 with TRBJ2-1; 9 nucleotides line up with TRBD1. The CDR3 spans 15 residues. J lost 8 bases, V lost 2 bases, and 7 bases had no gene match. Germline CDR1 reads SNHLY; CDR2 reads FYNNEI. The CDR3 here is CASSEPGQGLDEQFF. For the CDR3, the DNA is TGTGCCAGCAGTGAACCGGGACAGGGTTTGGATGAGCAGTTCTTC.

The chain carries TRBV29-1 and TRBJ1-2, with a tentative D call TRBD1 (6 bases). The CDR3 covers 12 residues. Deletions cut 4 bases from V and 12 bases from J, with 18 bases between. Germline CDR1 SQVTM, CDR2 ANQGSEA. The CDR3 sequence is CSVALGQGHNTF. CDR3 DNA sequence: TGCAGCGTTGCCTTGGGACAAGGCCATAACACCTTC.

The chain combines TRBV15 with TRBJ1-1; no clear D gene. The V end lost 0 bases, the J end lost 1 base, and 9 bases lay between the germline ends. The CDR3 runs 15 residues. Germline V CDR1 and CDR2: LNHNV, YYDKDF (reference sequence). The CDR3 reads CATSRDRLRNTEAFF. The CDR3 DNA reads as TGTGCCACCAGCAGAGATCGACTCCGGAACACTGAAGCTTTCTTT.

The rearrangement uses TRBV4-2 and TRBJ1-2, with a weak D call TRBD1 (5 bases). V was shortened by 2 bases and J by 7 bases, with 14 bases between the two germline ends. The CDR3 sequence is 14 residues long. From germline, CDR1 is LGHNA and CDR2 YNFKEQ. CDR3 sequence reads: CASSQLHSGIGYTF. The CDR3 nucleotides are TGTGCCAGCAGCCAACTTCATTCAGGGATTGGCTACACCTTC.

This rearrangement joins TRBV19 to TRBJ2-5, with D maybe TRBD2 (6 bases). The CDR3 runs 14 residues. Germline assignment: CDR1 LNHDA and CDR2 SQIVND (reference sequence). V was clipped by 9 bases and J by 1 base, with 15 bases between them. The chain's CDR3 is CASTSGLLQETQYF. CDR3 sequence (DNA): TGTGCCAGCACTTCGGGACTCCTCCAAGAGACCCAGTACTTC.

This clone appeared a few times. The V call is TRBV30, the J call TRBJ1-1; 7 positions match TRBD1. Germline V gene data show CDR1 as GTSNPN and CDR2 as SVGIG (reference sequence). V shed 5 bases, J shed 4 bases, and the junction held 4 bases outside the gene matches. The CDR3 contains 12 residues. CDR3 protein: CAWDRVRTEAFF. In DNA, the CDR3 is TGTGCCTGGGACAGGGTCCGCACTGAAGCTTTCTTT. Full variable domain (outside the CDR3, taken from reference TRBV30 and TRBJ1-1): SQTIHQWPATLVQPVGSPLSLECTVEGTSNPNLYWYRQAAGRGLQLLFYSVGIGQISSEVPQNLSASRPQDRQFILSSKKLLLSDSGFYLCAWDRVRTEAFFGQGTRLTVV.

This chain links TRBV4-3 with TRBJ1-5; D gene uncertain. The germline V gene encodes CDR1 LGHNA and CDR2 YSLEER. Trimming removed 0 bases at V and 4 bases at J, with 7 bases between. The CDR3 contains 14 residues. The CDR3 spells CASSQELKNQPQHF. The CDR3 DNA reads TGCGCCAGCAGCCAAGAGTTAAAAAATCAGCCCCAGCATTTT.

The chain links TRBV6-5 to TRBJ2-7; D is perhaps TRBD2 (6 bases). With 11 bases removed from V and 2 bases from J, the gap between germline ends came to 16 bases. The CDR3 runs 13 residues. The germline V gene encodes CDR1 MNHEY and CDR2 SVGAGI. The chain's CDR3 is CAVREEGTYEQYF. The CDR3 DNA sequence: TGTGCCGTGCGGGAAGAGGGAACCTACGAGCAGTACTTC.

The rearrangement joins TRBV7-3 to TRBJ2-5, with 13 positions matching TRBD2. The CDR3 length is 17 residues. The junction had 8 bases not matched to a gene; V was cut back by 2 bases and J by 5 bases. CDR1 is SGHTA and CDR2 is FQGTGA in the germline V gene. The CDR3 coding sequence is TGTGCCAGCAGCTTATTTGGGACTAGCGGGATTGGGGAGACCCAGTACTTC. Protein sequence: CASSLFGTSGIGETQYF.

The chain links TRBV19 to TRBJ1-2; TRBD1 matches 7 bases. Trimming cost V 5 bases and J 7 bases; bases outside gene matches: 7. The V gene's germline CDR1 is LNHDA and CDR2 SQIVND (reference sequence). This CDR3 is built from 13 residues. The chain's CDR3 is CASSLNRGSGYTF. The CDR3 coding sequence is TGTGCCAGTAGTCTCAACAGGGGAAGTGGCTACACCTTC. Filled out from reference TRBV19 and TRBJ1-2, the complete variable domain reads DGGITQSPKYLFRKEGQNVTLSCEQNLNHDAMYWYRQDPGQGLRLIYYSQIVNDFQKGDIAEGYSVSREKKESFPLTVTSAQKNPTAFYLCASSLNRGSGYTFGSGTRLTVV.

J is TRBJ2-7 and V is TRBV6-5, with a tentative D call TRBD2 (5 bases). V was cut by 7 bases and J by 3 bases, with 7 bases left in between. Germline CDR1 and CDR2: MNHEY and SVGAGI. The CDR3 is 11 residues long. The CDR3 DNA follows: TGTGCCAGCACAGACTACTACGAGCAGTACTTC. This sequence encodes CASTDYYEQYF.

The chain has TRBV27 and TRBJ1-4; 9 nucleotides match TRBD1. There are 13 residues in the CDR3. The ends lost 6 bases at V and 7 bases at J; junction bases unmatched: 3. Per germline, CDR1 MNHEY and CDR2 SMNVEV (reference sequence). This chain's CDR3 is CASRTGGSEKLFF. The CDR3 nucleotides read TGTGCCAGCAGGACAGGGGGTTCTGAAAAACTGTTTTTT.

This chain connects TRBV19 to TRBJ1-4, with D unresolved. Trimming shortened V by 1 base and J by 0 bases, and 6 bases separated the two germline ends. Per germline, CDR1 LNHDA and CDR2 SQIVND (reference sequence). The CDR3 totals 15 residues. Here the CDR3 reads CASSIGQATNEKLFF. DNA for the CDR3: TGTGCCAGTAGTATAGGTCAGGCAACTAATGAAAAACTGTTTTTT.